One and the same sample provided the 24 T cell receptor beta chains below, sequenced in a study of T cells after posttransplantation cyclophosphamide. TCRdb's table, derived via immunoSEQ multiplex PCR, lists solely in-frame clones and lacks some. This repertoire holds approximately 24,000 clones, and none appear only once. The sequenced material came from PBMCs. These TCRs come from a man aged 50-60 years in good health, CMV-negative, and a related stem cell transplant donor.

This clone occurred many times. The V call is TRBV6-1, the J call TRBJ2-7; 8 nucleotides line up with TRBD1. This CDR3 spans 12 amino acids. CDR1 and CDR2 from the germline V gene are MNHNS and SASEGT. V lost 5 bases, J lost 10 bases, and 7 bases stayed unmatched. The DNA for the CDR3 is TGTGCCAGCAGTTCCCGGACAGGGTTCCAGTACTTC. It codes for CASSSRTGFQYF.

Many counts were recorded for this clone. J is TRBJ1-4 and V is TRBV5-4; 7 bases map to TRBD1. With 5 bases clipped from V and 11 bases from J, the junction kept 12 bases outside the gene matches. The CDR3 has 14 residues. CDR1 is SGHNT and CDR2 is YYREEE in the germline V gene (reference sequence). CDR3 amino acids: CASRAGTDPDKLFF. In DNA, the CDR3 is TGTGCCAGCAGGGCTGGGACAGACCCTGACAAACTGTTTTTT.

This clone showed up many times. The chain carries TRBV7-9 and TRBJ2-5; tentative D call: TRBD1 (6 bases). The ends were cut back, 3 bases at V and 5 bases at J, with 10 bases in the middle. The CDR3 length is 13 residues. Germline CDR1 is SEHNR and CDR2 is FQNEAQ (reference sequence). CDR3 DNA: TGTGCCAGCAGCTTGCAGGGGCGGGAGACCCAGTACTTC. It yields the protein CASSLQGRETQYF.

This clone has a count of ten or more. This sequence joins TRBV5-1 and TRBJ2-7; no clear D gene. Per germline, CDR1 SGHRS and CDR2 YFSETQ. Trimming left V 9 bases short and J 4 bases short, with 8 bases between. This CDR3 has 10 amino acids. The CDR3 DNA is TGCGCCACCCACTTATACGAGCAGTACTTC. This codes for CATHLYEQYF.

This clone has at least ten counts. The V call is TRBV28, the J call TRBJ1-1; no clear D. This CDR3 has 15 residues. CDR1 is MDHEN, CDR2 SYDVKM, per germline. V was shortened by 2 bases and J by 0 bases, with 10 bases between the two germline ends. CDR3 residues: CASSLVPTVNTEAFF. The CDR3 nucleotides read TGTGCCAGCAGTTTAGTTCCCACGGTGAACACTGAAGCTTTCTTT.

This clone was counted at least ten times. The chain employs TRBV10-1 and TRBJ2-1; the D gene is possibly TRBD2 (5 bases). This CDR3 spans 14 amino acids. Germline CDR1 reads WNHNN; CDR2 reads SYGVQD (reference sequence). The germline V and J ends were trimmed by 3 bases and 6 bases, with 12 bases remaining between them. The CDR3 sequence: CASSEGGPTNEQFF. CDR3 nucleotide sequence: TGCGCCAGCAGTGAAGGAGGACCCACCAATGAGCAGTTCTTC.

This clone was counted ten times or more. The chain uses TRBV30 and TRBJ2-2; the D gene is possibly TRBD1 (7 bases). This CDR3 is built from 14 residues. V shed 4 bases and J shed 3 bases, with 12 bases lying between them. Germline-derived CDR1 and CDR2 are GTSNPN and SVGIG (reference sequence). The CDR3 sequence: CAWIQGGYTGELFF. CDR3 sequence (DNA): TGTGCCTGGATCCAGGGGGGCTACACCGGGGAGCTGTTTTTT.

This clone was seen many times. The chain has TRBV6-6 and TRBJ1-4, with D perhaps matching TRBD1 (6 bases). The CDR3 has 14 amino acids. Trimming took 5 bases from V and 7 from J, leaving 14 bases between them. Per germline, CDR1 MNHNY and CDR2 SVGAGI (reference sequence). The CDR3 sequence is CASSRTVGLEKLFF. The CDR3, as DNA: TGTGCCAGCAGTCGGACAGTTGGACTTGAAAAACTGTTTTTT.

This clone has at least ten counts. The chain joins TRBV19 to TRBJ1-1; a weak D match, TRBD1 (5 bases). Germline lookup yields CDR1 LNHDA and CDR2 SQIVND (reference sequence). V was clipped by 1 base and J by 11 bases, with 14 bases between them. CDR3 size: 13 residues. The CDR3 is CASSIGGTLGAFF. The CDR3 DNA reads TGTGCCAGTAGTATAGGGGGCACGTTAGGTGCTTTCTTT.

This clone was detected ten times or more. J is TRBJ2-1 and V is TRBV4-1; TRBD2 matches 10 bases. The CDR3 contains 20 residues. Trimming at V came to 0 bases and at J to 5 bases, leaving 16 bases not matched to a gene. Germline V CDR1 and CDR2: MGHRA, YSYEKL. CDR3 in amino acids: CASSQERTQREGRGHNEQFF. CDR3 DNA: TGCGCCAGCAGCCAAGAGAGAACCCAGCGGGAGGGCCGGGGCCACAATGAGCAGTTCTTC.

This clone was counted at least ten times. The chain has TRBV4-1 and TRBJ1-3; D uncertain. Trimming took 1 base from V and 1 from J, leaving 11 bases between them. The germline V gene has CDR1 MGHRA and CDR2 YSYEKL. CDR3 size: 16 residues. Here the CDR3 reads CASSQVGIGSGNTIYF. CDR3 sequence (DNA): TGCGCCAGCAGCCAAGTCGGGATAGGTTCTGGAAACACCATATATTTT.

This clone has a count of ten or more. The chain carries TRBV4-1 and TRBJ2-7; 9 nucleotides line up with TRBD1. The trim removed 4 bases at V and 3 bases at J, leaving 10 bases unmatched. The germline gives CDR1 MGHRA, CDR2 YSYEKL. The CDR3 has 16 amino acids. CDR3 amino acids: CASSRLHGTGLYEQYF. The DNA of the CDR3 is TGCGCCAGCAGCCGACTCCACGGGACAGGGCTCTACGAGCAGTACTTC.

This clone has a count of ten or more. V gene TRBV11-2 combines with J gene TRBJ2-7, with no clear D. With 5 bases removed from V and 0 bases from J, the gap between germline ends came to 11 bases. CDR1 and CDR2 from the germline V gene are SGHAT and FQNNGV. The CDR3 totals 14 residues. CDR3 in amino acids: CASSPPASSYEQYF. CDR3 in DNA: TGTGCCAGCAGCCCCCCCGCGAGCTCCTACGAGCAGTACTTC.

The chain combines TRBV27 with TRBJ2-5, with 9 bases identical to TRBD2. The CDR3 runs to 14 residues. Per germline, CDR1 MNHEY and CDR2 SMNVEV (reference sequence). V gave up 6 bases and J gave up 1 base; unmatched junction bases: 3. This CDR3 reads CASRRLAAQETQYF. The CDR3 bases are TGTGCCAGCAGGAGACTAGCGGCCCAAGAGACCCAGTACTTC.

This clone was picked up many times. Written as DNA, the CDR3 is TGCGCCAGCAGCTCCAGGGTGGATGGGGCCAACGTCCTGACTTTC. Protein product: CASSSRVDGANVLTF. The gene calls are TRBV5-1 and TRBJ2-6, with D possibly TRBD1 on 5 matching bases. The V end lost 3 bases, the J end lost 3 bases, and 10 bases lay between the germline ends. The CDR3 spans 15 residues. CDR1 SGHRS and CDR2 YFSETQ come from the germline V gene.

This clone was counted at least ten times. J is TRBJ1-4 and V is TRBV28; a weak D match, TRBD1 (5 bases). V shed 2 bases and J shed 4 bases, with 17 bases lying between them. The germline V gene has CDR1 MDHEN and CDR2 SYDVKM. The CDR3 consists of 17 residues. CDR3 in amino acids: CASSLISRAGHNEKLFF. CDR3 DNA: TGTGCCAGCAGTTTAATCTCTCGGGCCGGACATAATGAAAAACTGTTTTTT.

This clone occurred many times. The CDR3 loop reads CSVVSGGQGYNEQFF. DNA of the CDR3: TGCAGCGTTGTCTCCGGAGGACAGGGTTACAATGAGCAGTTCTTC. The chain carries TRBV29-1 and TRBJ2-1; 8 nucleotides line up with TRBD1. CDR1 SQVTM and CDR2 ANQGSEA come from the germline V gene. This CDR3 region has 15 residues. Unmatched junction bases numbered 9, after V lost 4 bases and J lost 4 bases.

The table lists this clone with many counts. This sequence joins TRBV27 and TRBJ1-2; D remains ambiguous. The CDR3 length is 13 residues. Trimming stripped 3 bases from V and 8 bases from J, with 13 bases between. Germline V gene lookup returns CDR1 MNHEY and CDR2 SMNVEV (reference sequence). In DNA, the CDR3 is TGTGCCAGCAGTTTCGGAGTTCAGTGGGGCTACACCTTC. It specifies CASSFGVQWGYTF.

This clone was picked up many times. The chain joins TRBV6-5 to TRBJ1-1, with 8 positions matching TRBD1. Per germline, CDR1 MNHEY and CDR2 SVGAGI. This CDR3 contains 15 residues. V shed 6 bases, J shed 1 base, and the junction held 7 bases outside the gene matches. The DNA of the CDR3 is TGTGCCAGCAGCAAAACCGGGACAGGGAACACTGAAGCTTTCTTT. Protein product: CASSKTGTGNTEAFF.

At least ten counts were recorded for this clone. Here the CDR3 DNA reads TGTGCCAGCAGTGCGGACAGGGTCGAGCAGTACTTC. The encoded protein is CASSADRVEQYF. This rearrangement joins TRBV28 to TRBJ2-7; 8 nucleotides agree with TRBD1. After removal of 5 bases from V and 6 bases from J, the junction contained 3 bases not matched to a gene. The germline gives CDR1 MDHEN, CDR2 SYDVKM. The CDR3 loop spans 12 amino acids.

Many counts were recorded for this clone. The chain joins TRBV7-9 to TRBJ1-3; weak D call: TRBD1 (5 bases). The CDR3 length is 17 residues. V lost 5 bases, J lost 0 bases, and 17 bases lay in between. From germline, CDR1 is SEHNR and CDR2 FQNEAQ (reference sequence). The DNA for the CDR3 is TGTGCCAGCAGCCCGAACCCGGGGGAAAACTCTGGAAACACCATATATTTT. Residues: CASSPNPGENSGNTIYF.

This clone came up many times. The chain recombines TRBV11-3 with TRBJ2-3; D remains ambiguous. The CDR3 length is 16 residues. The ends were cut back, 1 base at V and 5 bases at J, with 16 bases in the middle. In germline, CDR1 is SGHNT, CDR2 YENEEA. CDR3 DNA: TGTGCCAGCAGCTTAGGAAACAGAAATTCGTTAGATACGCAGTATTTT. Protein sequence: CASSLGNRNSLDTQYF. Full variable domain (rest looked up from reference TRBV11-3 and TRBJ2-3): EAGVVQSPRYKIIEKKQPVAFWCNPISGHNTLYWYLQNLGQGPELLIRYENEEAVDDSQLPKDRFSAERLKGVDSTLKIQPAELGDSAVYLCASSLGNRNSLDTQYFGPGTRLTVL.

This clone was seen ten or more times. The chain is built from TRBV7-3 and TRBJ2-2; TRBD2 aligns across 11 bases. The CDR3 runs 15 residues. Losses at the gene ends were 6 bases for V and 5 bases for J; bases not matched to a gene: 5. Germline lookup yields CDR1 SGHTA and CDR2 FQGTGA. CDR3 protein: CASRSGTSGTGELFF. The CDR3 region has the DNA TGTGCCAGCAGGTCCGGGACTAGCGGTACCGGGGAGCTGTTTTTT.

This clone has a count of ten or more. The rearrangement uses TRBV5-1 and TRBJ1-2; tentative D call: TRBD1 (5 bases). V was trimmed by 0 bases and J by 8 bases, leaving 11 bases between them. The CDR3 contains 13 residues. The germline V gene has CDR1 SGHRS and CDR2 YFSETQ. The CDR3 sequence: CASSLDRFGGYTF. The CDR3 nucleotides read TGCGCCAGCAGCTTGGACAGGTTCGGAGGCTACACCTTC.